This TCR beta chain was recovered during a study of T cell responses to AZD1222 COVID-19 vaccine. Study-level information: Second-dose intervals of approximately 4 or approximately 12 weeks were pooled.

The CDR3 consists of 15 residues. Germline loops: CDR1 SGHRS, CDR2 YFSETQ. V dropped 1 base and J dropped 4 bases, with 12 bases sitting between them. This clone has a single count. The protocol was immunoSEQ multiplex PCR, while the TCRdb copy is restricted to in-frame clones and leaves out a portion. The sample has about 130,000 clones; around 89% are singletons. Material: peripheral blood, obtained on day 0 of AZD1222 vaccination. The chain couples TRBV5-1 to TRBJ2-1; TRBD1 might be the D (6 bases). This clonotype was sampled from an adult in good health. This CDR3 reads CASSLPKDSYNEQFF. The DNA for the CDR3 is TGCGCCAGCAGCTTGCCCAAGGACAGTTACAATGAGCAGTTCTTC. Complete variable domain (other parts from reference TRBV5-1 and TRBJ2-1): KAGVTQTPRYLIKTRGQQVTLSCSPISGHRSVSWYQQTPGQGLQFLFEYFSETQRNKGNFPGRFSGRQFSNSRSEMNVSTLELGDSALYLCASSLPKDSYNEQFFGPGTRLTVL.